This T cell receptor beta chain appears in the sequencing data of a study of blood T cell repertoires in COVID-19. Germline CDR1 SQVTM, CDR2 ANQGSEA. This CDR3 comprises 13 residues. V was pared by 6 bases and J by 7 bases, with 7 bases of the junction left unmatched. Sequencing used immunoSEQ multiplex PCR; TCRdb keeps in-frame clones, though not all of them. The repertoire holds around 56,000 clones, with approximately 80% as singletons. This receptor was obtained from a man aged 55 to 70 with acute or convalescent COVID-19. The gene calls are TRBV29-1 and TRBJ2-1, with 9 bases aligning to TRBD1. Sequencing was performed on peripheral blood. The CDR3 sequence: CSVETGGENEQFF. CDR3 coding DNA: TGCAGCGTCGAAACAGGGGGCGAGAATGAGCAGTTCTTC.